This T cell receptor (beta chain) was captured by sequencing in a study of blood T cell repertoires in COVID-19. Repertoires were generated with immunoSEQ multiplex PCR, while TCRdb's copy carries only in-frame clones and drops some. Among 31,000 or so clones listed, roughly nine tenths were seen once. This clone appeared a single time. The source is a man at least 80 years old with acute or convalescent COVID-19. Sequenced: peripheral blood.

In DNA form, the CDR3 reads TGTGCCAGCAGCCCCAGCGGGATGTACAATGAGCAGTTCTTC. As protein: CASSPSGMYNEQFF. This rearrangement joins TRBV7-2 to TRBJ2-1, with 7 bases aligning to TRBD2. This CDR3 comprises 14 residues. Germline-derived CDR1 and CDR2 are SGHTA and FQGNSA. V gave up 5 bases and J gave up 4 bases; unmatched junction bases: 5.